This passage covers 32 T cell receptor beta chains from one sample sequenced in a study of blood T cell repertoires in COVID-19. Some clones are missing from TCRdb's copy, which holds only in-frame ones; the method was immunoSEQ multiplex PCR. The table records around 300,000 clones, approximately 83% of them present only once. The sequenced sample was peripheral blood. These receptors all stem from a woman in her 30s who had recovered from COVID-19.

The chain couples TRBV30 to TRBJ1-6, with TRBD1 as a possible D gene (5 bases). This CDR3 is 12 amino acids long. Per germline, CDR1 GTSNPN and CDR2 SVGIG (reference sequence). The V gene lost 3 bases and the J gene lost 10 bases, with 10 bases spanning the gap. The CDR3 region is CAWSRVESPLHF. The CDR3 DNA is TGTGCCTGGAGCAGGGTTGAATCACCCCTCCACTTT.

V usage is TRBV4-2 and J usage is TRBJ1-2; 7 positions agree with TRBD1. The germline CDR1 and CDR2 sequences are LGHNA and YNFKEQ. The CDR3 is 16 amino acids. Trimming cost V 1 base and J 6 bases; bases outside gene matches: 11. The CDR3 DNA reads TGTGCCAGCAGCCAAGCTAACCCATGGAGGGGGCATGGCTACACCTTC. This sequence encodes CASSQANPWRGHGYTF.

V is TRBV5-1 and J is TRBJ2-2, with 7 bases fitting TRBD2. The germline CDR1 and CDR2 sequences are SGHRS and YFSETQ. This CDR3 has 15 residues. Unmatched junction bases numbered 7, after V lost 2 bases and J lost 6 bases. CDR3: CASSFDSGGSGELFF. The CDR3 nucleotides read TGCGCCAGCAGCTTTGACTCCGGGGGGTCCGGGGAGCTGTTTTTT.

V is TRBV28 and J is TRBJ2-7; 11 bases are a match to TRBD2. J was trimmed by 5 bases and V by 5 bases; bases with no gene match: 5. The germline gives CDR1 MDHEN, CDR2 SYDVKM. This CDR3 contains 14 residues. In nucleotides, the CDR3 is TGTGCCAGCAGTAACGGACTAGCGGGCCACGAGCAGTACTTC. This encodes CASSNGLAGHEQYF.

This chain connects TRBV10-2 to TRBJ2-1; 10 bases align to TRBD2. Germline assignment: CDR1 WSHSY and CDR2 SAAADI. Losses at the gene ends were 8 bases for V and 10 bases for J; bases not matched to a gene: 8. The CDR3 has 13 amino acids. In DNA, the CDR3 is TGCGCCAGCCTAACTAGCGGGGTTGGGGAGCAGTTCTTC. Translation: CASLTSGVGEQFF.

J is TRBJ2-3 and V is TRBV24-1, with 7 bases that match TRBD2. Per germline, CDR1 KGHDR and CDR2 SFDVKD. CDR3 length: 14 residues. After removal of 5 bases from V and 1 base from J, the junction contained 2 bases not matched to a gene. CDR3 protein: CATSGAGGTDTQYF. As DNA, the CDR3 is TGTGCCACCAGTGGGGCGGGGGGCACAGATACGCAGTATTTT.

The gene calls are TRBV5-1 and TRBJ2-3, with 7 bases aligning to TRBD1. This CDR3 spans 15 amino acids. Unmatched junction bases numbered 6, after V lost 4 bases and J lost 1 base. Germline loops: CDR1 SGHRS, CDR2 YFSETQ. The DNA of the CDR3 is TGCGCCAGCAGCCCCGGACAGGTGGGCACAGATACGCAGTATTTT. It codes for CASSPGQVGTDTQYF.

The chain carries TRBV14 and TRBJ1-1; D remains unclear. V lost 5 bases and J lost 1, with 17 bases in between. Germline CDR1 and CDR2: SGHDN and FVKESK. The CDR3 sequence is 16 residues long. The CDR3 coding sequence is TGTGCCAGCAGCACCGACCCATGGAGTTGGAACACTGAAGCTTTCTTT. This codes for CASSTDPWSWNTEAFF.

The DNA for the CDR3 is TGCGCCAGCAGTACAGGGTTGAACACCGGGGAGCTGTTTTTT. Translation gives CASSTGLNTGELFF. The chain combines TRBV10-1 with TRBJ2-2; D perhaps matches TRBD1 (6 bases). This CDR3 is built from 14 residues. The ends were cut back, 5 bases at V and 1 base at J, with 8 bases in the middle. Germline CDR1 WNHNN, CDR2 SYGVQD (reference sequence).

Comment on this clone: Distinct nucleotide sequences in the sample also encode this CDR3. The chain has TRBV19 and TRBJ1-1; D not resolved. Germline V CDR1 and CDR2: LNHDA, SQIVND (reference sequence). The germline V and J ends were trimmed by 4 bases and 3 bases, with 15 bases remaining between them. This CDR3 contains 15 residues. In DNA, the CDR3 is TGTGCCAGTAGTAGGCGTGGGAGGCCGGACACTGAAGCTTTCTTT. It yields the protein CASSRRGRPDTEAFF.

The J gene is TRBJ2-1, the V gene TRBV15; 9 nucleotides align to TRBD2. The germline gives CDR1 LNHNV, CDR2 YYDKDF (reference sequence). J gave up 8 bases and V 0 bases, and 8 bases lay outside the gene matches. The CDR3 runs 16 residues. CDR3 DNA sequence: TGTGCCACCAGCAGAGATTTCGCGGGACTAGCTTATGAGCAGTTCTTC. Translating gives CATSRDFAGLAYEQFF.

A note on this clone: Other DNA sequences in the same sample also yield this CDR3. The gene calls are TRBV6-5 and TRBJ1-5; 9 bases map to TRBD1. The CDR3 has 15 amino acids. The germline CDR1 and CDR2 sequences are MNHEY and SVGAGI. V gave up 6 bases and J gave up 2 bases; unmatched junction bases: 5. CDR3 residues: CASSTTGGGNQPQHF. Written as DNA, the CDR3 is TGTGCCAGCAGCACCACAGGGGGCGGCAATCAGCCCCAGCATTTT.

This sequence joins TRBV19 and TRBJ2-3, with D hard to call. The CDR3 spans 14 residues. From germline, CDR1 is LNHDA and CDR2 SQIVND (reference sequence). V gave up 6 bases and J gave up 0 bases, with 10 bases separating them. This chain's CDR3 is CASSPRPSTDTQYF. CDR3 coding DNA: TGTGCCAGTAGCCCGAGGCCTAGCACAGATACGCAGTATTTT.

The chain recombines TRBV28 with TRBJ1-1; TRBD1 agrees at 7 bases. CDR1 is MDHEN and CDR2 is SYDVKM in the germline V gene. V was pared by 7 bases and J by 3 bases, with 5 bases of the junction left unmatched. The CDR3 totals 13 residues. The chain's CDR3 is CASKTTGDTEAFF. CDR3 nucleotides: TGTGCCAGCAAAACAACAGGGGACACTGAAGCTTTCTTT. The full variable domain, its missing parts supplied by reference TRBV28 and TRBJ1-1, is DVKVTQSSRYLVKRTGEKVFLECVQDMDHENMFWYRQDPGLGLRLIYFSYDVKMKEKGDIPEGYSVSREKKERFSLILESASTNQTSMYLCASKTTGDTEAFFGQGTRLTVV.

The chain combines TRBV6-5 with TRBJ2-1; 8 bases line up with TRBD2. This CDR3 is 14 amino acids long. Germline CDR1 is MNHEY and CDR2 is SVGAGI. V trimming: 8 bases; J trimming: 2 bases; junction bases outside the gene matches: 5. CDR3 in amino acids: CASSLAGTYNEQFF. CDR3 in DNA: TGTGCCAGCTCCTTAGCGGGAACCTACAATGAGCAGTTCTTC.

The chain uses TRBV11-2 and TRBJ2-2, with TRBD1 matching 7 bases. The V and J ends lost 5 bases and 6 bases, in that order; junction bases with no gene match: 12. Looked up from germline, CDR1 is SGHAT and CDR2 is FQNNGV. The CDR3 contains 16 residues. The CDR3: CASSRSTGIGAGELFF. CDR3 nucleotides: TGTGCCAGCAGCCGATCGACAGGGATTGGGGCCGGGGAGCTGTTTTTT.

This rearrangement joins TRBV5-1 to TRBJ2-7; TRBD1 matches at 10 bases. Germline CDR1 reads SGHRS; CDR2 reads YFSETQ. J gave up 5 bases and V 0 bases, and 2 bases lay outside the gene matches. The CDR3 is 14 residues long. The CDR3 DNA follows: TGCGCCAGCAGCTTGGCGACAGGGGGCAACGAGCAGTACTTC. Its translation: CASSLATGGNEQYF.

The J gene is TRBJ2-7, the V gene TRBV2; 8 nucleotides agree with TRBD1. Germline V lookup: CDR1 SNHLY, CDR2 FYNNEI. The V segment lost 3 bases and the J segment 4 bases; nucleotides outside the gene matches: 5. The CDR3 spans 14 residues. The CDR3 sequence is CASSDRGLEYEQYF. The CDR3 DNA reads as TGTGCCAGCAGTGACAGGGGGCTAGAGTACGAGCAGTACTTC.

CDR3 bases: TGTGCCAGCAGCACGGACAGGGCCTACGAGCAGTACTTC. Amino acid sequence: CASSTDRAYEQYF. The chain is built from TRBV13 and TRBJ2-7; 8 nucleotides align to TRBD1. With V trimmed by 5 bases and J by 2 bases, 2 bases remained unmatched. The germline V gene has CDR1 PRHDT and CDR2 FYEKMQ (reference sequence). The CDR3 has 13 amino acids.

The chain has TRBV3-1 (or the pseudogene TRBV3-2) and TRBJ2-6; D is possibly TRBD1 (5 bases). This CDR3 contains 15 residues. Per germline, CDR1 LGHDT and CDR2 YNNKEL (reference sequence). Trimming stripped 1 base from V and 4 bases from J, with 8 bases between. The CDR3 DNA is TGTGCCAGCAGCCAAGTCAGGGCCGGGGCCAACGTCCTGACTTTC. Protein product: CASSQVRAGANVLTF.

CDR3 bases: TGCGCCAGCAGCCAAGGGGCAGGGAACACCGGGGAGCTGTTTTTT. Translating gives CASSQGAGNTGELFF. This chain joins TRBV4-3 and TRBJ2-2; no reliable D call. Trimming cost V 1 base and J 1 base, with 7 bases left between them. CDR3 length: 15 amino acids. CDR1 and CDR2 (germline): LGHNA, YSLEER.

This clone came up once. CDR3: CASSLYLRQARNSPLHF. DNA of the CDR3: TGTGCCAGCAGTTTATACCTGCGTCAGGCCAGGAATTCACCCCTCCACTTT. This chain uses TRBV27 with TRBJ1-6; no definite D call. Per germline, CDR1 MNHEY and CDR2 SMNVEV (reference sequence). The CDR3 has 17 residues. Trimming stripped 1 base from V and 7 bases from J, with 17 bases between.

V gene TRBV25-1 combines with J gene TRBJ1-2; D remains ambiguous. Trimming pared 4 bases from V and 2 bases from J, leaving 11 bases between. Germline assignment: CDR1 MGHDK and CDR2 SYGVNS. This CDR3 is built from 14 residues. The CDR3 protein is CASSVIGRNYGYTF. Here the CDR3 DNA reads TGTGCCAGCAGTGTAATAGGCAGGAACTATGGCTACACCTTC.

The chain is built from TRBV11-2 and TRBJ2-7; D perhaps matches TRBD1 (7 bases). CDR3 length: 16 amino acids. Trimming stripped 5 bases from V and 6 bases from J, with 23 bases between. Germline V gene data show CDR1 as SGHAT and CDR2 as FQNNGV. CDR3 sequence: CASSQWVAGGFSEQYF. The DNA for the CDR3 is TGTGCCAGCAGCCAATGGGTGGCAGGGGGGTTTTCCGAGCAGTACTTC.

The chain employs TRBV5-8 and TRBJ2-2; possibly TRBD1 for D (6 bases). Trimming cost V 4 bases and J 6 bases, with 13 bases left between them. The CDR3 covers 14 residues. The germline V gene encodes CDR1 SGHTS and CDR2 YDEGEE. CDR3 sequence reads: CASSGGWGPGELFF. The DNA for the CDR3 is TGTGCCAGCAGCGGGGGCTGGGGGCCCGGGGAGCTGTTTTTT.

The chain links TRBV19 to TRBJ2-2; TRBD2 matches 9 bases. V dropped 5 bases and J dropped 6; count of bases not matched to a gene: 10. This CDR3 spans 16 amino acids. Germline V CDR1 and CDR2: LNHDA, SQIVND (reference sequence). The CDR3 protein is CASSSGVAGVAGELFF. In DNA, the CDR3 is TGTGCCAGTAGTTCAGGGGTAGCGGGAGTAGCCGGGGAGCTGTTTTTT.

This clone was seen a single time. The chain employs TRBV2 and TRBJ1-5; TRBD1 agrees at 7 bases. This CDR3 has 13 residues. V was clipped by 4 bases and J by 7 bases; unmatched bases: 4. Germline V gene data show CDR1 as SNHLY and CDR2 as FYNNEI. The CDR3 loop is CASSGQGTQPQHF. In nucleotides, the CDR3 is TGTGCCAGCAGTGGACAGGGAACGCAGCCCCAGCATTTT.

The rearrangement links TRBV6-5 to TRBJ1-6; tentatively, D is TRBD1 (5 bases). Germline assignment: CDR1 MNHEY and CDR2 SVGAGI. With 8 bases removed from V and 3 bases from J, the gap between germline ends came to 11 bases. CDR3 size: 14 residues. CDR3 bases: TGTGCCAGCGAGACTGGACACTATAATTCACCCCTCCACTTT. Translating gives CASETGHYNSPLHF.

CDR3 protein: CATSDPTSESSYEQYF. DNA for the CDR3: TGTGCCACCAGTGATCCGACTAGCGAAAGCTCCTACGAGCAGTACTTC. The chain links TRBV24-1 to TRBJ2-7, with 8 bases lining up with TRBD2. The CDR3 is 16 amino acids. Germline V lookup: CDR1 KGHDR, CDR2 SFDVKD. The V segment lost 3 bases and the J segment 0 bases; nucleotides outside the gene matches: 6.

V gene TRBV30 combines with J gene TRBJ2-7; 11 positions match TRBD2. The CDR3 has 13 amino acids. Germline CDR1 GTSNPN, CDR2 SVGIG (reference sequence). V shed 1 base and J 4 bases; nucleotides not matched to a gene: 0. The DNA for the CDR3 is TGTGCCTGGAGTGCTAGCGGGGGGTACGAGCAGTACTTC. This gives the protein CAWSASGGYEQYF.

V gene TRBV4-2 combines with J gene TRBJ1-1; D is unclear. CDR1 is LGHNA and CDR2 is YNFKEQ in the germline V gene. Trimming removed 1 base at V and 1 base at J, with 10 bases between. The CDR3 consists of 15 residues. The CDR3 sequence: CASSQVWSANTEAFF. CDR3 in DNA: TGTGCCAGCAGCCAAGTTTGGAGCGCGAACACTGAAGCTTTCTTT.

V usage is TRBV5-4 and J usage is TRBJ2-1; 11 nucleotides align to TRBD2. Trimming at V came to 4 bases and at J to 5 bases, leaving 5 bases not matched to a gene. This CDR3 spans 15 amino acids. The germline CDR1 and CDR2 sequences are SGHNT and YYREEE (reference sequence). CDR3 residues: CASSGPGLADNEQFF. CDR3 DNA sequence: TGTGCCAGCAGCGGTCCGGGACTAGCGGACAATGAGCAGTTCTTC.